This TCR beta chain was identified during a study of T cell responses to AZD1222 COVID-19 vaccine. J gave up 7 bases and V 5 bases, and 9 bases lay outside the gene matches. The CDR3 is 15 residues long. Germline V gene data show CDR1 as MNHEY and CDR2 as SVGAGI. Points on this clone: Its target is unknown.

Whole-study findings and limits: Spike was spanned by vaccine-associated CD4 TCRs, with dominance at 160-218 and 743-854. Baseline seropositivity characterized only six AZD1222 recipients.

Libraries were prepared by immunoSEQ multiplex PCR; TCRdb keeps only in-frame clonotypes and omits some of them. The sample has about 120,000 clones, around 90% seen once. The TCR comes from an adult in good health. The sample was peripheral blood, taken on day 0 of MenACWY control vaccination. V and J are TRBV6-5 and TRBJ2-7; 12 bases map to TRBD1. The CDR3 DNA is TGTGCCAGCAGTCCATCCGGGACAGGGGGCAAAGAGCAGTACTTC. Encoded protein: CASSPSGTGGKEQYF.